A selection of T cell receptor beta chains follows, all from one sample in a study of OX40 agonist ivuxolimab in advanced cancers. Clones were read by immunoSEQ multiplex PCR, and TCRdb kept only the in-frame ones, dropping some. The repertoire holds 40,000 to 45,000 clones, with around 90% as singletons. Here the sequenced sample was CD4+ or CD8+ T cells sorted from blood, taken in a trial of the OX40 agonist ivuxolimab. Receptors were obtained from an adult with an advanced solid tumor such as melanoma, head and neck, liver or kidney cancer. Each CDR3 is given with its conserved first and last residue. Fields, in order: clone size, V gene, J gene, CDR3 protein. Clone size is stated in some rows and not others, as once, few, many or a class when expanded.

clone_size: NA
v_call: TRBV28
j_call: TRBJ2-3
cdr3_aa: CASSLGGASDTQYF

clone_size: NA
v_call: TRBV7-2
j_call: TRBJ2-3
cdr3_aa: CASSSPRQGRLSTDTQYF

clone_size: NA
v_call: TRBV5-4
j_call: TRBJ1-1
cdr3_aa: CASSFTGAGKTAEAFF

clone_size: NA
v_call: TRBV7-9
j_call: TRBJ2-7
cdr3_aa: CASSQVAGEQYF

clone_size: NA
v_call: TRBV21-1
j_call: TRBJ2-7
cdr3_aa: CASSKTLTGIPLYEQYF

clone_size: NA
v_call: TRBV5-1
j_call: TRBJ2-1
cdr3_aa: CASSLVRNEQFF

clone_size: NA
v_call: TRBV6-5
j_call: TRBJ1-5
cdr3_aa: CASSPGQGDNQPQHF

clone_size: NA
v_call: TRBV27
j_call: TRBJ2-2
cdr3_aa: CASSFRGVGTGELFF

clone_size: few
v_call: TRBV6-1
j_call: TRBJ2-2
cdr3_aa: CATPPPWGGELFF

clone_size: NA
v_call: TRBV5-4
j_call: TRBJ2-3
cdr3_aa: CASSLAGGLNTDTQYF

clone_size: NA
v_call: TRBV19
j_call: TRBJ2-1
cdr3_aa: CASIMASGTGEQFF

clone_size: NA
v_call: TRBV21-1
j_call: TRBJ2-3
cdr3_aa: CASSRGSSRDQNTQYF

clone_size: NA
v_call: TRBV18
j_call: TRBJ2-2
cdr3_aa: CASSPTQGAAGELFF

clone_size: NA
v_call: TRBV9
j_call: TRBJ2-1
cdr3_aa: CASSVDSPHYNEQFF

clone_size: NA
v_call: TRBV7-3
j_call: TRBJ2-1
cdr3_aa: CASSPTSGRNEQFF

clone_size: few
v_call: TRBV30
j_call: TRBJ2-5
cdr3_aa: CAWRTWETQYF

clone_size: once
v_call: TRBV10-3
j_call: TRBJ1-5
cdr3_aa: CAGGGGPNQPQHF

clone_size: NA
v_call: TRBV7-9
j_call: TRBJ2-1
cdr3_aa: CASSFSGGPYNEQFF

clone_size: NA
v_call: TRBV6-6
j_call: TRBJ2-7
cdr3_aa: CASSYAGQGAREQYF

clone_size: NA
v_call: TRBV25-1
j_call: TRBJ2-1
cdr3_aa: CVAARQGGNEQFF

clone_size: NA
v_call: TRBV6-6
j_call: TRBJ2-1
cdr3_aa: CASRITGVDEQFF

clone_size: once
v_call: TRBV11-3
j_call: TRBJ1-2
cdr3_aa: CASSPQGADGYTF

clone_size: NA
v_call: TRBV27
j_call: TRBJ1-1
cdr3_aa: CASSFTGGRTEAFF

clone_size: NA
v_call: TRBV28
j_call: TRBJ2-5
cdr3_aa: CASSLERGETQYF